These 18 T cell receptor beta chains came from one sample sequenced in a study of blood T cell repertoires in COVID-19. Generated by immunoSEQ multiplex PCR, the TCRdb table keeps only in-frame clones and is missing some. The table lists about 370,000 clones, 80% to 90% of them singletons. Sequencing used PBMCs or T cells enriched from blood (not recorded which). Receptor source: a man younger than 35 who had recovered from COVID-19.

The V and J genes are TRBV28 and TRBJ1-5; 9 bases align to TRBD1. This CDR3 comprises 15 residues. The V gene end was trimmed by 3 bases and the J gene end by 5 bases; junction bases not matched to a gene: 5. Germline CDR1 and CDR2: MDHEN and SYDVKM. CDR3 loop: CASSLGQGRDQPQHF. The DNA for the CDR3 is TGTGCCAGCAGTTTGGGACAGGGACGGGATCAGCCCCAGCATTTT. The whole variable domain, remainder taken from reference TRBV28 and TRBJ1-5, is DVKVTQSSRYLVKRTGEKVFLECVQDMDHENMFWYRQDPGLGLRLIYFSYDVKMKEKGDIPEGYSVSREKKERFSLILESASTNQTSMYLCASSLGQGRDQPQHFGDGTRLSIL.

The chain combines TRBV7-2 with TRBJ2-1; D might be TRBD2 (5 bases). V lost 4 bases, J lost 15 bases, and 19 bases lay in between. CDR1 and CDR2 from the germline V gene are SGHTA and FQGNSA. The CDR3 contains 13 residues. The CDR3 DNA reads TGTGCCAGCAGCTCGGTGCTAGAGGGCCGGGGGTTCTTC. Encoded protein: CASSSVLEGRGFF. Full variable domain (outside the CDR3, taken from reference TRBV7-2 and TRBJ2-1): GAGVSQSPSNKVTEKGKDVELRCDPISGHTALYWYRQSLGQGLEFLIYFQGNSAPDKSGLPSDRFSAERTGGSVSTLTIQRTQQEDSAVYLCASSSVLEGRGFFGPGTRLTVL.

The V call is TRBV6-5, the J call TRBJ2-2; no clear D. V gave up 0 bases and J gave up 11 bases, with 13 bases separating them. This CDR3 contains 14 residues. CDR1 and CDR2 from the germline V gene are MNHEY and SVGAGI. The CDR3 region has the DNA TGTGCCAGCAGTTACTCGATCACACAGCCAGAGCTGTTTTTT. It codes for CASSYSITQPELFF.

The chain links TRBV6-2 or TRBV6-3 to TRBJ1-1; no reliable D call. Trimming took 0 bases from V and 0 from J, leaving 11 bases between them. Germline CDR1 reads MNHEY; CDR2 reads SVGEGT. The CDR3 consists of 16 residues. This CDR3 is CASSYSAEGMNTEAFF. The DNA of the CDR3 is TGTGCCAGCAGTTACTCGGCGGAGGGCATGAACACTGAAGCTTTCTTT.

The chain uses TRBV7-6 and TRBJ2-6; unclear D gene. CDR1 is SGHVS and CDR2 is FNYEAQ in the germline V gene. The CDR3 runs to 17 residues. Trimming took 1 base from V and 0 from J, leaving 10 bases between them. Here the CDR3 reads CASSLGTHNSGANVLTF. The CDR3 DNA reads TGTGCCAGCAGCTTAGGTACACACAACTCTGGGGCCAACGTCCTGACTTTC.

The chain has TRBV14 and TRBJ1-3; 10 nucleotides agree with TRBD1. J lost 6 bases, V lost 4 bases, and 3 bases had no gene match. Germline CDR1 is SGHDN and CDR2 is FVKESK. This CDR3 has 14 amino acids. The CDR3 loop is CASSPRQGANTIYF. Here the CDR3 DNA reads TGTGCCAGCAGCCCGCGACAGGGGGCAAACACCATATATTTT.

The chain has TRBV7-3 and TRBJ2-3; TRBD2 matches at 9 bases. The CDR3 length is 18 residues. CDR1 and CDR2 from the germline V gene are SGHTA and FQGTGA. After removal of 1 base from V and 5 bases from J, the junction contained 13 bases not matched to a gene. Here the CDR3 DNA reads TGTGCCAGCAGCTTAATCGGAGAAGGACTAGCGTCGAAAGATACGCAGTATTTT. Protein sequence: CASSLIGEGLASKDTQYF.

This rearrangement joins TRBV27 to TRBJ1-2, with TRBD1 as a possible D gene (5 bases). This CDR3 comprises 13 residues. V was shortened by 3 bases and J by 6 bases, with 11 bases between the two germline ends. The germline V gene encodes CDR1 MNHEY and CDR2 SMNVEV (reference sequence). CDR3 sequence reads: CASSFTGRDGYTF. The CDR3 DNA follows: TGTGCCAGCAGTTTTACAGGACGGGATGGCTACACCTTC.

The chain recombines TRBV5-4 with TRBJ1-4, with 10 bases that match TRBD1. Germline loops: CDR1 SGHNT, CDR2 YYREEE (reference sequence). The junction had 5 bases not matched to a gene; V was cut back by 0 bases and J by 6 bases. This CDR3 has 16 residues. The CDR3 loop is CASSLDGGTGDEKLFF. The CDR3 DNA sequence: TGTGCCAGCAGCTTGGATGGAGGGACAGGGGATGAAAAACTGTTTTTT.

The J gene is TRBJ1-3, the V gene TRBV9, with D perhaps TRBD1 (5 bases). V was clipped by 0 bases and J by 4 bases, with 8 bases between them. From germline, CDR1 is SGDLS and CDR2 YYNGEE. This CDR3 has 14 amino acids. The CDR3 DNA follows: TGTGCCAGCAGCGTAGGGGGGGTCGGAAACACCATATATTTT. Translating it yields CASSVGGVGNTIYF.

The CDR3 DNA is TGTGCCAGCAGTTTGAGGGGGCCTTACCCGCCCGTCACTGAAGCTTTCTTT. Its protein product is CASSLRGPYPPVTEAFF. The chain carries TRBV7-2 and TRBJ1-1; 7 nucleotides match TRBD1. CDR1 is SGHTA, CDR2 FQGNSA, per germline. This CDR3 contains 17 residues. Trimming removed 6 bases from V and 4 bases from J; junction bases left unmatched: 17. The full variable domain, with the rest looked up from reference TRBV7-2 and TRBJ1-1, is GAGVSQSPSNKVTEKGKDVELRCDPISGHTALYWYRQSLGQGLEFLIYFQGNSAPDKSGLPSDRFSAERTGGSVSTLTIQRTQQEDSAVYLCASSLRGPYPPVTEAFFGQGTRLTVV.

V usage is TRBV3-1 (or the pseudogene TRBV3-2) and J usage is TRBJ1-6; possible D gene TRBD1, 5 bases. The germline V and J ends were trimmed by 7 bases and 0 bases, with 16 bases remaining between them. From germline, CDR1 is LGHDT and CDR2 YNNKEL (reference sequence). The CDR3 contains 17 residues. CDR3 protein: CASTAGTSSSYNSPLHF. The CDR3 DNA reads TGTGCCAGCACCGCGGGGACCTCCAGCTCCTATAATTCACCCCTCCACTTT.

This sequence joins TRBV7-9 and TRBJ1-2; TRBD1 matches 10 bases. With 3 bases clipped from V and 2 bases from J, the junction kept 0 bases outside the gene matches. Germline CDR1 is SEHNR and CDR2 is FQNEAQ (reference sequence). The CDR3 consists of 14 residues. CDR3 DNA: TGTGCCAGCAGCTTGACAGGGGGCAACTATGGCTACACCTTC. Residues: CASSLTGGNYGYTF.

This clone was observed once. The J gene is TRBJ1-1, the V gene TRBV6-5; 7 positions match TRBD1. CDR1 and CDR2 (germline): MNHEY, SVGAGI. This CDR3 contains 11 residues. V was clipped by 6 bases and J by 6 bases; unmatched bases: 1. The CDR3 is CASRGTAEAFF. DNA of the CDR3: TGTGCCAGCAGGGGGACAGCTGAAGCTTTCTTT.

The rearrangement uses TRBV7-8 and TRBJ2-5, with 7 bases that match TRBD1. From germline, CDR1 is SGHVS and CDR2 FQNEAQ. CDR3 length equals 13 residues. With 5 bases clipped from V and 10 bases from J, the junction kept 10 bases outside the gene matches. The CDR3 here is CASSTRTGPDQYF. CDR3 DNA: TGTGCCAGCAGCACACGGACAGGTCCGGACCAGTACTTC.

This chain links TRBV6-4 with TRBJ2-5; D is perhaps TRBD1 (6 bases). Germline V gene data show CDR1 as MRHNA and CDR2 as SNTAGT. V was clipped by 4 bases and J by 0 bases, with 15 bases between them. The CDR3 covers 16 residues. The CDR3 DNA follows: TGTGCCAGCAGTGCCTCGGACAGACCAAACCAAGAGACCCAGTACTTC. Its translation: CASSASDRPNQETQYF.

The V call is TRBV6-5, the J call TRBJ1-2, with D possibly being TRBD1 (5 bases). Germline V lookup: CDR1 MNHEY, CDR2 SVGAGI. V lost 0 bases and J 5 bases, leaving 13 bases between the germline ends. The CDR3 totals 15 residues. The DNA of the CDR3 is TGTGCCAGCAGTTACTCGATTCTTCCAGGGTATGGCTACACCTTC. This gives the protein CASSYSILPGYGYTF.

This chain links TRBV5-4 with TRBJ2-1; the match to TRBD2 covers 10 bases. The CDR3 runs to 16 residues. CDR1 and CDR2 (germline): SGHNT, YYREEE (reference sequence). V lost 0 bases and J lost 5; bases outside the gene matches: 5. The CDR3 nucleotides are TGTGCCAGCAGCTTGGCTAGCGGGAGCCACCACAATGAGCAGTTCTTC. Translation: CASSLASGSHHNEQFF.